These 20 T cell receptor beta chains share one sample of origin, sequenced in a study of blood T cell repertoires in COVID-19. Profiled with immunoSEQ multiplex PCR; TCRdb holds only in-frame clones, not every one. This repertoire shows around 300,000 clones, just under 90% found once; its top ten account for around 5.8%. The specimen was peripheral blood. The receptors derive from a woman aged 45-65 years with COVID-19, enrolled during active disease.

This chain links TRBV5-4 with TRBJ2-7; 11 bases match TRBD2. The CDR3 runs to 15 residues. Germline V gene data show CDR1 as SGHNT and CDR2 as YYREEE (reference sequence). The trim removed 5 bases at V and 2 bases at J, leaving 6 bases unmatched. The CDR3 loop is CASRPGTSGTYEQYF. CDR3 nucleotide sequence: TGTGCCAGCAGACCCGGGACTAGCGGTACCTACGAGCAGTACTTC.

V usage is TRBV29-1 and J usage is TRBJ2-7; a weak D match, TRBD1 (6 bases). Germline V gene data show CDR1 as SQVTM and CDR2 as ANQGSEA. This CDR3 comprises 15 residues. V was cut by 3 bases and J by 0 bases, with 15 bases left in between. CDR3 region: CSVESDDRSSYEQYF. The CDR3 DNA sequence: TGCAGCGTTGAGTCGGACGACAGGAGCTCCTACGAGCAGTACTTC.

The chain carries TRBV3-1 (or the pseudogene TRBV3-2) and TRBJ2-1, with D uncertain. This CDR3 has 12 amino acids. CDR1 is LGHDT, CDR2 YNNKEL, per germline (reference sequence). Trimming stripped 4 bases from V and 6 bases from J, with 7 bases between. Written as DNA, the CDR3 is TGTGCCAGCAGCCTAACGGGCAATGAGCAGTTCTTC. It codes for CASSLTGNEQFF.

V and J are TRBV30 and TRBJ2-7; 7 bases fit TRBD1. This CDR3 spans 12 amino acids. Germline trimming cut 7 bases from V and 2 bases from J; bases unmatched to any gene: 5. Germline V lookup: CDR1 GTSNPN, CDR2 SVGIG (reference sequence). In nucleotides, the CDR3 is TGTGCCTCGACAGGGTTAACCTACGAGCAGTACTTC. Its translation is CASTGLTYEQYF.

The V gene is TRBV18, the J gene TRBJ1-3; D unclear. This CDR3 is 15 amino acids long. Trimming took off 2 bases at V and 0 bases at J, with 8 bases between the two ends. Germline V gene sequence: CDR1 KGHSH, CDR2 LQKENI. The CDR3 region is CASSPEVRSGNTIYF. The CDR3 DNA is TGTGCCAGCTCACCAGAGGTACGCTCTGGAAACACCATATATTTT.

The J gene is TRBJ2-7, the V gene TRBV6-5; 9 positions match TRBD1. V was pared by 7 bases and J by 3 bases, with 7 bases of the junction left unmatched. The CDR3 sequence is 14 residues long. CDR1 MNHEY and CDR2 SVGAGI come from the germline V gene. CDR3 coding DNA: TGTGCCAGCAAAGGGACAGGGCCCTTCTACGAGCAGTACTTC. It encodes CASKGTGPFYEQYF.

This clone was recorded a few times. For the CDR3, the DNA is TGTGCCAGCAGCCCCCGGCGGGCGAACACTGAAGCTTTCTTT. It specifies CASSPRRANTEAFF. The chain recombines TRBV11-2 with TRBJ1-1; D call uncertain. The CDR3 runs to 14 residues. Germline V lookup: CDR1 SGHAT, CDR2 FQNNGV. Trimming removed 5 bases from V and 1 base from J, with 11 bases in between.

The chain carries TRBV4-2 and TRBJ2-2, with D possibly matching TRBD2 (6 bases). V lost 5 bases, J lost 5 bases, and 12 bases lay in between. This CDR3 region has 14 residues. Germline CDR1 LGHNA, CDR2 YNFKEQ. The chain's CDR3 is CASSIRAGTGELFF. In DNA, the CDR3 is TGTGCCAGCAGCATCCGGGCGGGAACCGGGGAGCTGTTTTTT.

V gene TRBV3-1 (or the pseudogene TRBV3-2) combines with J gene TRBJ2-1, with D possibly TRBD2 on 6 matching bases. This CDR3 is built from 16 residues. V was cut by 0 bases and J by 1 base, with 10 bases left in between. From germline, CDR1 is LGHDT and CDR2 YNNKEL (reference sequence). In DNA, the CDR3 is TGTGCCAGCAGCCAAGATTTAGCGGCTTCCTACAATGAGCAGTTCTTC. It is translated as CASSQDLAASYNEQFF.

The genes are TRBV5-6 and TRBJ1-1; tentative D call: TRBD1 (5 bases). Trimming removed 4 bases at V and 1 base at J, with 17 bases between. This CDR3 comprises 16 residues. From germline, CDR1 is SGHDT and CDR2 YYEEEE. CDR3 sequence: CASSGTAWGENTEAFF. CDR3 in DNA: TGTGCCAGCAGCGGGACCGCTTGGGGGGAGAACACTGAAGCTTTCTTT.

The V gene is TRBV6-1, the J gene TRBJ2-7; a weak D match, TRBD2 (6 bases). Germline assignment: CDR1 MNHNS and CDR2 SASEGT. This CDR3 comprises 18 residues. V was cut by 1 base and J by 0 bases, with 19 bases left in between. CDR3 loop: CASSEGGVASVSSYEQYF. CDR3 coding DNA: TGTGCCAGCAGTGAAGGCGGGGTAGCGTCGGTTAGCTCCTACGAGCAGTACTTC.

CDR3 DNA sequence: TGTGCCAGCAGCAAATCGCAGGGGTTCATGAACACTGAAGCTTTCTTT. As protein: CASSKSQGFMNTEAFF. The chain employs TRBV21-1 and TRBJ1-1; the DNA was not used to check the table's D call, TRBD1. TRBV21-1 is a known pseudogene. The CDR3 runs to 16 residues.

This clone was picked up one time. The chain joins TRBV5-1 to TRBJ2-7; 14 bases are shared with TRBD2. Losses at the gene ends were 1 base for V and 5 bases for J; bases not matched to a gene: 5. This CDR3 contains 16 residues. Germline V gene sequence: CDR1 SGHRS, CDR2 YFSETQ. In DNA, the CDR3 is TGCGCCAGCAGCTTGACGGGACTAGCGGGAGCAAACGAGCAGTACTTC. This translates into CASSLTGLAGANEQYF.

The chain is built from TRBV10-3 and TRBJ1-5; D not certain. CDR3 length: 14 residues. Per the germline V gene, CDR1 is ENHRY and CDR2 is SYGVKD. V lost 7 bases to trimming and J lost 0 bases, with 10 bases between them. The DNA for the CDR3 is TGTGCCATCAAATCAGGAAATAGCAATCAGCCCCAGCATTTT. This encodes CAIKSGNSNQPQHF.

Concerning this clone itself: Within the sample, other DNA sequences also encode this same CDR3. V and J are TRBV6-2 or TRBV6-3 and TRBJ2-1; D may be TRBD2 (6 bases). Looked up from germline, CDR1 is MNHEY and CDR2 is SVGEGT. The CDR3 has 14 amino acids. Trimming shortened V by 4 bases and J by 0 bases, and 7 bases separated the two germline ends. CDR3 protein: CASSWDSSYNEQFF. The CDR3 nucleotides are TGTGCCAGCAGTTGGGACTCCTCCTACAATGAGCAGTTCTTC.

V gene TRBV4-1 combines with J gene TRBJ2-1; 9 nucleotides agree with TRBD2. CDR1 MGHRA and CDR2 YSYEKL come from the germline V gene. V shed 0 bases, J shed 6 bases, and the junction held 12 bases outside the gene matches. The CDR3 length is 18 residues. The CDR3 region is CASSQDSSGTSRGNEQFF. In nucleotides, the CDR3 is TGCGCCAGCAGCCAAGACTCGTCCGGGACTAGCCGGGGCAATGAGCAGTTCTTC.

This clone was seen only once. The V gene is TRBV28, the J gene TRBJ1-2; possibly TRBD1 for D (6 bases). V was shortened by 8 bases and J by 3 bases, with 10 bases between the two germline ends. The CDR3 extends over 12 amino acids. CDR1 is MDHEN and CDR2 is SYDVKM in the germline V gene. The CDR3 sequence is CASGGADYGYTF. The CDR3 bases are TGTGCCAGCGGGGGGGCGGACTATGGCTACACCTTC.

This clone has only one observation. The V call is TRBV14, the J call TRBJ1-5, with TRBD1 matching 7 bases. CDR3 length equals 13 residues. V shed 4 bases, J shed 6 bases, and the junction held 3 bases outside the gene matches. CDR1 SGHDN and CDR2 FVKESK come from the germline V gene. The chain's CDR3 is CASSPRTGQPQHF. CDR3 coding DNA: TGTGCCAGCAGCCCTCGGACAGGTCAGCCCCAGCATTTT.

In DNA form, the CDR3 reads TGTGCCAGCAGCCCACCAGGTAGCTCCTACAATGAGCAGTTCTTC. It encodes CASSPPGSSYNEQFF. This rearrangement joins TRBV7-2 to TRBJ2-1; D ambiguous. CDR3 length: 15 residues. Germline V gene lookup returns CDR1 SGHTA and CDR2 FQGNSA. V lost 5 bases and J 0 bases, leaving 11 bases between the germline ends.

The chain combines TRBV16 with TRBJ2-3; D might be TRBD1 (6 bases). The CDR3 has 16 amino acids. The germline V gene encodes CDR1 KGHSY and CDR2 FQNENV. Trimming took 1 base from V and 0 from J, leaving 11 bases between them. CDR3 loop: CASSQLGGQSTDTQYF. The CDR3 DNA follows: TGTGCCAGCAGCCAATTAGGCGGACAGAGCACAGATACGCAGTATTTT.